Below, 17 T cell receptor beta chains from the same sample are listed, as sequenced in a study of blood T cell repertoires in COVID-19. Libraries were prepared by immunoSEQ multiplex PCR; TCRdb keeps only in-frame clonotypes and omits some of them. This sample has approximately 110,000 clones; 85% occur once, and the top ten carry approximately 5%. Sequencing used peripheral blood. Receptors were obtained from a woman aged 55-69 years with COVID-19, enrolled during active disease.

The rearrangement joins TRBV30 to TRBJ2-2, with 8 bases that match TRBD1. The germline CDR1 and CDR2 sequences are GTSNPN and SVGIG (reference sequence). J gave up 4 bases and V 5 bases, and 6 bases lay outside the gene matches. This CDR3 has 14 amino acids. The CDR3 protein is CAWQGALPTGELFF. The CDR3 region has the DNA TGTGCCTGGCAGGGGGCGCTGCCCACCGGGGAGCTGTTTTTT.

This clone turned up a few times. J is TRBJ1-3 and V is TRBV11-2, with D possibly TRBD1 on 6 matching bases. Trimming shortened V by 2 bases and J by 3 bases, and 20 bases separated the two germline ends. CDR3 size: 18 residues. The germline V gene has CDR1 SGHAT and CDR2 FQNNGV. The CDR3 loop reads CASSLTGPTTLSGNTIYF. The CDR3 DNA is TGTGCCAGCAGCTTAACAGGGCCAACGACTCTGAGTGGAAACACCATATATTTT.

Concerning this clone: This sample includes further DNA sequences coding for the same CDR3. The chain couples TRBV7-9 to TRBJ1-1; tentatively, D is TRBD1 (5 bases). Germline V gene data show CDR1 as SEHNR and CDR2 as FQNEAQ (reference sequence). This CDR3 has 13 residues. Trimming shortened V by 5 bases and J by 1 base, and 8 bases separated the two germline ends. CDR3 sequence (DNA): TGTGCCAGCAGCGTTCAGGGGAACACTGAAGCTTTCTTT. Translated, it gives CASSVQGNTEAFF. Based on the CDR3 plus reference TRBV7-9 and TRBJ1-1, the full variable domain is DTGVSQNPRHKITKRGQNVTFRCDPISEHNRLYWYRQTLGQGPEFLTYFQNEAQLEKSRLLSDRFSAERPKGSFSTLEIQRTEQGDSAMYLCASSVQGNTEAFFGQGTRLTVV.

The V and J genes are TRBV29-1 and TRBJ2-6; TRBD2 matches 15 bases. This CDR3 is built from 17 residues. Germline V CDR1 and CDR2: SQVTM, ANQGSEA. With 4 bases clipped from V and 4 bases from J, the junction kept 5 bases outside the gene matches. CDR3 in DNA: TGCAGCGTTGGGACTAGCGGGGGGGCTACAGGGGCCAACGTCCTGACTTTC. The encoded protein is CSVGTSGGATGANVLTF.

This clone was counted once. The J gene is TRBJ1-4, the V gene TRBV4-2; perhaps TRBD1 as D (5 bases). V dropped 0 bases and J dropped 7 bases, with 15 bases sitting between them. The CDR3 length is 16 residues. CDR1 is LGHNA, CDR2 YNFKEQ, per germline. DNA for the CDR3: TGTGCCAGCAGCCAAGATTTCGGCCAGGGAGGTGAAAAACTGTTTTTT. Protein: CASSQDFGQGGEKLFF.

The genes are TRBV7-9 and TRBJ1-1, with a weak D call TRBD1 (5 bases). The CDR3 is made up of 14 amino acids. Germline lookup yields CDR1 SEHNR and CDR2 FQNEAQ (reference sequence). V was shortened by 6 bases and J by 1 base, with 12 bases between the two germline ends. In DNA, the CDR3 is TGTGCCAGCAGGGCTTGGGGGGAGAACACTGAAGCTTTCTTT. Its protein product is CASRAWGENTEAFF.

This sequence joins TRBV4-2 and TRBJ2-2; 8 nucleotides match TRBD1. V was pared by 1 base and J by 2 bases, with 6 bases of the junction left unmatched. This CDR3 has 17 amino acids. The germline gives CDR1 LGHNA, CDR2 YNFKEQ. The CDR3 bases are TGTGCCAGCAGCCAAGCAGGGGGCGGGCCAAACACCGGGGAGCTGTTTTTT. It specifies CASSQAGGGPNTGELFF.

The V gene is TRBV2, the J gene TRBJ1-2; TRBD1 agrees at 8 bases. This CDR3 has 16 residues. Germline CDR1 is SNHLY and CDR2 is FYNNEI. Trimming at V came to 3 bases and at J to 7 bases, leaving 13 bases not matched to a gene. The CDR3 DNA sequence: TGTGCCAGCAGTGATGGACAGGGTTCGACAATGGGTGGCTACACCTTC. It is translated as CASSDGQGSTMGGYTF.

This CDR3 reads CASRDSLRYTF. DNA for the CDR3: TGTGCCAGCAGGGACAGTCTACGCTACACCTTC. The chain employs TRBV25-1 and TRBJ1-2; D is perhaps TRBD1 (6 bases). With 6 bases removed from V and 9 bases from J, the gap between germline ends came to 11 bases. This CDR3 spans 11 amino acids. CDR1 and CDR2 from the germline V gene are MGHDK and SYGVNS.

V gene TRBV4-1 combines with J gene TRBJ2-4, with TRBD2 matching 7 bases. The CDR3 has 17 amino acids. After removal of 1 base from V and 4 bases from J, the junction contained 10 bases not matched to a gene. The germline V gene has CDR1 MGHRA and CDR2 YSYEKL. CDR3 loop: CASSQGRAASGKNIQYF. CDR3 DNA: TGCGCCAGCAGCCAAGGAAGAGCGGCTAGCGGTAAAAACATTCAGTACTTC.

The chain joins TRBV27 to TRBJ1-1, with 7 nucleotides matching TRBD1. V gave up 7 bases and J gave up 0 bases; unmatched junction bases: 8. The CDR3 is 15 residues long. The V gene's germline CDR1 is MNHEY and CDR2 SMNVEV (reference sequence). The DNA of the CDR3 is TGTGCCAGCATAGATAGGGGGCGATTGAACACTGAAGCTTTCTTT. It specifies CASIDRGRLNTEAFF.

The CDR3 sequence: CASSQAAGGQGGYNQPQHF. CDR3 coding DNA: TGTGCCAGCAGCCAAGCGGCGGGGGGTCAGGGGGGTTACAATCAGCCCCAGCATTTT. The gene calls are TRBV3-1 (or the pseudogene TRBV3-2) and TRBJ1-5; 7 bases are a match to TRBD1. Germline V gene data show CDR1 as LGHDT and CDR2 as YNNKEL (reference sequence). The CDR3 contains 19 residues. Losses at the gene ends were 1 base for V and 3 bases for J; bases not matched to a gene: 15.

The rearrangement links TRBV9 to TRBJ1-3; D is ambiguous. Trimming took off 4 bases at V and 9 bases at J, with 11 bases between the two ends. The germline V gene encodes CDR1 SGDLS and CDR2 YYNGEE. The length of the CDR3 is 12 residues. For the CDR3, the DNA is TGTGCCAGCAGCCCCCGACAAAGCACCATATATTTT. Translation: CASSPRQSTIYF. The whole variable domain, remainder taken from reference TRBV9 and TRBJ1-3, is DSGVTQTPKHLITATGQRVTLRCSPRSGDLSVYWYQQSLDQGLQFLIQYYNGEERAKGNILERFSAQQFPDLHSELNLSSLELGDSALYFCASSPRQSTIYFGEGSWLTVV.

The chain recombines TRBV4-2 with TRBJ1-1; tentative D call: TRBD1 (5 bases). Deletions cut 0 bases from V and 8 bases from J, with 16 bases between. The CDR3 loop spans 15 amino acids. The germline gives CDR1 LGHNA, CDR2 YNFKEQ. CDR3 sequence (DNA): TGTGCCAGCAGCCAAGATGGGCAGGGTGAGACGGAAGCTTTCTTT. Its protein product is CASSQDGQGETEAFF.

The gene calls are TRBV3-1 (or the pseudogene TRBV3-2) and TRBJ1-4; 11 bases are shared with TRBD1. Losses at the gene ends were 4 bases for V and 8 bases for J; bases not matched to a gene: 6. Germline V gene data show CDR1 as LGHDT and CDR2 as YNNKEL (reference sequence). The CDR3 contains 15 residues. The CDR3: CASSPPGQGGEKLFF. CDR3 DNA: TGTGCCAGCAGCCCCCCGGGACAGGGGGGAGAAAAACTGTTTTTT.

This chain uses TRBV10-2 with TRBJ2-1; 11 bases map to TRBD1. Losses at the gene ends were 10 bases for V and 7 bases for J; bases not matched to a gene: 3. Germline lookup yields CDR1 WSHSY and CDR2 SAAADI. The CDR3 is 12 amino acids. For the CDR3, the DNA is TGCGCCACCGGACAGGGGGCAAATGAGCAGTTCTTC. It specifies CATGQGANEQFF.

The chain links TRBV27 to TRBJ1-2; weak D call: TRBD1 (5 bases). CDR3 size: 15 residues. Germline V gene lookup returns CDR1 MNHEY and CDR2 SMNVEV (reference sequence). V gave up 3 bases and J gave up 4 bases, with 15 bases separating them. CDR3 loop: CASSFRGGSLYGYTF. The CDR3 DNA is TGTGCCAGCAGTTTTCGGGGGGGGTCCCTCTATGGCTACACCTTC.